The sequence of this TCR beta chain was determined in a study of T cell clones after liver transplantation. Study at large: Post-transplant blood was tracked for graft-donor-reactive T cell clones identified in a pre-transplant mixed lymphocyte reaction. Pre-transplant mixed lymphocyte reactions yielded third-party-reactive TCRbeta sequences as comparators for graft-donor-reactive sequences. Apart from a few HCV-positive recipients, transplants were for non-autoimmune, non-viral reasons. Findings and limits, study-wide: In a couple of subjects, few donor cells limited the measurable donor-reactive repertoire.

Produced via immunoSEQ multiplex PCR; TCRdb's table is partial and in-frame only. Of over 50,000 clones detected, about 88% appear once; the ten largest clones hold around 8.5%. The CDR3 has 13 residues. V lost 10 bases to trimming and J lost 6 bases, with 19 bases between them. Germline V gene data show CDR1 as MNHNY and CDR2 as SVGAGI (reference sequence). As to this clone: Its antigen is not known.

Sequencing used CD4+ T cells from blood, obtained before liver transplant. The receptor comes from a human donor who received a liver transplant. This chain connects TRBV6-6 to TRBJ2-7; D could derive from TRBD1 or TRBD2 (5 bases each). CDR3 bases: TGTGCCACCTCAAGGGGAGTTACCTTCGAGCAGTACTTC. This translates into CATSRGVTFEQYF.